These 9 T cell receptor beta chains share one sample of origin, sequenced in a study of OX40 agonist ivuxolimab in advanced cancers. Receptors were amplified or captured by the immunoSEQ multiplex PCR assay. TCRdb provides this immuneACCESS table in a form limited to in-frame rearrangements. Some clones are lacking; in checked studies, under half of them reflect an unresolved V gene, and why the rest are absent is not known. The sample data list 100,000 or so clones, and more than 80% of these were observed just once. The top ten constitute around 5.5% of the sample. The material was CD4+ or CD8+ T cells sorted from blood, obtained in a trial of the OX40 agonist ivuxolimab. Receptors were obtained from an adult with an advanced solid tumor such as melanoma, head and neck, liver or kidney cancer.

This chain links TRBV2 with TRBJ1-2, with TRBD1 as a possible D gene (5 bases). Deletions cut 7 bases from V and 1 base from J, with 10 bases between. Germline CDR1 reads SNHLY; CDR2 reads FYNNEI. The CDR3 runs 13 residues. CDR3 loop: CASKIQVNYGYTF. For the CDR3, the DNA is TGTGCCAGCAAAATACAGGTTAACTATGGCTACACCTTC.

J is TRBJ1-3 and V is TRBV18, with 7 bases lining up with TRBD1. Germline V gene lookup returns CDR1 KGHSH and CDR2 LQKENI. The CDR3 consists of 14 residues. The V segment lost 6 bases and the J segment 3 bases; nucleotides outside the gene matches: 5. The CDR3 nucleotides read TGTGCCAGCTCTACAACAGGGGATGGAAACACCATATATTTT. Its translation: CASSTTGDGNTIYF.

This chain uses TRBV9 with TRBJ2-6, with D possibly TRBD2 on 7 matching bases. V lost 3 bases and J 0 bases, leaving 16 bases between the germline ends. The V gene's germline CDR1 is SGDLS and CDR2 YYNGEE. CDR3 length: 18 amino acids. CDR3 in amino acids: CASSEGGGWASGANVLTF. The CDR3 bases are TGTGCCAGCAGCGAGGGGGGAGGGTGGGCCTCTGGGGCCAACGTCCTGACTTTC.

The rearrangement links TRBV2 to TRBJ1-1; D might be TRBD1 (5 bases). Germline V gives CDR1 SNHLY, CDR2 FYNNEI. CDR3 length: 18 amino acids. Trimming cost V 2 bases and J 0 bases, with 19 bases left between them. CDR3 bases: TGTGCCAGCAGTGAAAAGGGGCCCCAGGTGTTGGTGAACACTGAAGCTTTCTTT. Translating gives CASSEKGPQVLVNTEAFF.

This clone ranks as medium-sized. The chain links TRBV7-9 to TRBJ1-1; D uncertain. The CDR3 has 14 residues. The V end was cut by 0 bases, the J end by 0 bases, with 5 bases between. Germline CDR1 reads SEHNR; CDR2 reads FQNEAQ (reference sequence). The CDR3 nucleotides are TGTGCCAGCAGCTTAGCCGCGATGAACACTGAAGCTTTCTTT. This codes for CASSLAAMNTEAFF.

This chain uses TRBV19 with TRBJ1-1; 7 nucleotides agree with TRBD1. This CDR3 comprises 17 residues. CDR1 is LNHDA and CDR2 is SQIVND in the germline V gene (reference sequence). The V gene end was trimmed by 5 bases and the J gene end by 4 bases; junction bases not matched to a gene: 16. CDR3 in amino acids: CASSPQGGHLKGTEAFF. CDR3 DNA sequence: TGTGCCAGTAGTCCGCAGGGGGGACACCTAAAGGGCACTGAAGCTTTCTTT.

This chain joins TRBV15 and TRBJ2-7, with a weak D call TRBD2 (6 bases). Looked up from germline, CDR1 is LNHNV and CDR2 is YYDKDF (reference sequence). The CDR3 contains 14 residues. The V end was cut by 4 bases, the J end by 4 bases, with 14 bases between. CDR3 nucleotide sequence: TGTGCCACCAGCACGGAGGGCGGCCTTTACGAGCAGTACTTC. Translated, it gives CATSTEGGLYEQYF.

The CDR3 loop reads CASSYGTSNEQFF. The CDR3 nucleotides read TGTGCCAGCAGCTACGGGACTAGCAATGAGCAGTTCTTC. The rearrangement joins TRBV7-9 to TRBJ2-1, with 8 bases identical to TRBD2. The CDR3 has 13 amino acids. Germline V gene lookup returns CDR1 SEHNR and CDR2 FQNEAQ (reference sequence). V shed 4 bases, J shed 6 bases, and the junction held 2 bases outside the gene matches.

DNA of the CDR3: TGTGCCAGCGGGGACAGGGATCCTATAAACTCCTACGAGCAGTACTTC. It specifies CASGDRDPINSYEQYF. This chain uses TRBV5-5 with TRBJ2-7, with 9 bases that match TRBD1. The V gene end was trimmed by 7 bases and the J gene end by 0 bases; junction bases not matched to a gene: 11. CDR3 size: 16 residues. Germline V CDR1 and CDR2: SGHKS, YYEKEE (reference sequence).